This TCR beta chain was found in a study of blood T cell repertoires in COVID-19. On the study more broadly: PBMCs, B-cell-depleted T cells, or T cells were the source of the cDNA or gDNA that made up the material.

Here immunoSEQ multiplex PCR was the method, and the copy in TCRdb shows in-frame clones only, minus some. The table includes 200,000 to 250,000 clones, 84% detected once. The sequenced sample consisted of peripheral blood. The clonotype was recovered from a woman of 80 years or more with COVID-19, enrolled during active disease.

The CDR3 DNA reads as TGTGCCAGCAGCTTGGTTTGGGCACGAGGACTAGCGGGAGTTTCCGGGCAGTTCTTC. It codes for CASSLVWARGLAGVSGQFF. This sequence joins TRBV5-8 and TRBJ2-1; 13 bases match TRBD2. This CDR3 is 19 amino acids long. Per germline, CDR1 SGHTS and CDR2 YDEGEE. With V trimmed by 0 bases and J by 12 bases, 18 bases remained unmatched. Variable domain in full (rest from reference TRBV5-8 and TRBJ2-1): EAGVTQSPTHLIKTRGQQATLRCSPISGHTSVYWYQQALGLGLQFLLWYDEGEERNRGNFPPRFSGRQFPNYSSELNVNALELEDSALYLCASSLVWARGLAGVSGQFFGPGTRLTVL.